The source of this T cell receptor (beta chain) is a study of OX40 agonist ivuxolimab in advanced cancers. Background on the study: One patient with hepatocellular carcinoma and two with cutaneous melanoma, three in all, had partial responses.

Findings and limits, study-wide: With doses of 0.1 to 3.0 mg/kg, CD4+ and CD8+ blood T cells had undergone clonal expansion by week 6.

Germline V gene sequence: CDR1 LNHDA, CDR2 SQIVND (reference sequence). V was pared by 9 bases and J by 7 bases, with 12 bases of the junction left unmatched. This CDR3 spans 14 amino acids. Assay used: immunoSEQ multiplex PCR; TCRdb lists only in-frame clones, some missing. This sample has about 53,000 clones, with approximately 92% found just once. This clone came up a few times. What it binds is unknown. The chain couples TRBV19 to TRBJ1-5; 7 bases fit TRBD1. The receptor was derived from an adult with an advanced solid tumor such as melanoma, head and neck, liver or kidney cancer. Sequencing was performed on CD4+ or CD8+ T cells sorted from blood, taken in a trial of the OX40 agonist ivuxolimab. CDR3 sequence reads: CASRTTGPGQPQHF. CDR3 DNA: TGTGCCAGCCGAACGACAGGGCCGGGGCAGCCCCAGCATTTT.